This T cell receptor beta chain was recorded in a study of T cell therapy after organ transplantation. Broader study findings: Pretherapy CD8 clonality inversely correlated with its fold change after therapy.

The CDR3 runs 13 residues. Germline-derived CDR1 and CDR2 are MNHNS and SASEGT. V lost 7 bases to trimming and J lost 2 bases; unmatched junction nucleotides: 3. By share of the sample, this clone is medium-sized. Its antigen is not known. Profiled with immunoSEQ multiplex PCR; TCRdb holds only in-frame clones, not every one. Of approximately 22,000 clones detected, about 83% appear once; the ten largest clones hold around a third. Time point described: 20-29 weeks after completion of therapy. V is TRBV6-1 and J is TRBJ2-3, with 7 bases lining up with TRBD2. This material consisted of CD8+ T cells from blood, taken after autologous CMV-specific T cell therapy. The sequence was obtained from a human patient who had received a solid organ transplant and had CMV disease. Some T cells may have originated in the graft donor. CDR3 loop: CASTAGDTDTQYF. The CDR3 DNA reads TGTGCCAGCACGGCGGGAGACACAGATACGCAGTATTTT.